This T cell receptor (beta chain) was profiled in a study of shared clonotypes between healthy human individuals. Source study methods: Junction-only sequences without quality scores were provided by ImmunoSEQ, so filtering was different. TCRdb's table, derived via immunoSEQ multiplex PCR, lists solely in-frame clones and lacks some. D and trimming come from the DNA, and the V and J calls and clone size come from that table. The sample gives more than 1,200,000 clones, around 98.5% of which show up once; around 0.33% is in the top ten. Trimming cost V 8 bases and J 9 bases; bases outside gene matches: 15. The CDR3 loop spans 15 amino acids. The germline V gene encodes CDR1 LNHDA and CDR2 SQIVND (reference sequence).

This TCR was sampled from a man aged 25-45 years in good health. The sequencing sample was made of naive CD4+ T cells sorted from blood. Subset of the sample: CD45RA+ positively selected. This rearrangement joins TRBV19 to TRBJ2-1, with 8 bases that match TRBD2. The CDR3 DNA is TGTGCCAGTGGAGCGGGAGTAGGCCCCCTTGGTGAGCAGTTCTTC. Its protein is CASGAGVGPLGEQFF.